The T cell receptor beta chain described here comes from a study of blood T cell repertoires in COVID-19. This CDR3 comprises 15 residues. Per germline, CDR1 LNHDA and CDR2 SQIVND (reference sequence). The V end was cut by 3 bases, the J end by 0 bases, with 10 bases between. Per the original methods: Amplification from reference gene primers served as the basis for estimated nucleated cell counts. Assay: immunoSEQ multiplex PCR; the TCRdb copy retains only in-frame clones and omits some. V, J and clone size derive from that table, while D and trimming were established from the DNA sequence. Among 200,000 to 300,000 clones listed, 85% to 90% were seen once.

This TCR derives from an elderly man with acute or convalescent COVID-19. The specimen was peripheral blood. The rearrangement uses TRBV19 and TRBJ2-3, with D possibly TRBD2 on 5 matching bases. For the CDR3, the DNA is TGTGCCAGTAGTATTCGGGGAGTCAGCACAGATACGCAGTATTTT. Residues: CASSIRGVSTDTQYF.